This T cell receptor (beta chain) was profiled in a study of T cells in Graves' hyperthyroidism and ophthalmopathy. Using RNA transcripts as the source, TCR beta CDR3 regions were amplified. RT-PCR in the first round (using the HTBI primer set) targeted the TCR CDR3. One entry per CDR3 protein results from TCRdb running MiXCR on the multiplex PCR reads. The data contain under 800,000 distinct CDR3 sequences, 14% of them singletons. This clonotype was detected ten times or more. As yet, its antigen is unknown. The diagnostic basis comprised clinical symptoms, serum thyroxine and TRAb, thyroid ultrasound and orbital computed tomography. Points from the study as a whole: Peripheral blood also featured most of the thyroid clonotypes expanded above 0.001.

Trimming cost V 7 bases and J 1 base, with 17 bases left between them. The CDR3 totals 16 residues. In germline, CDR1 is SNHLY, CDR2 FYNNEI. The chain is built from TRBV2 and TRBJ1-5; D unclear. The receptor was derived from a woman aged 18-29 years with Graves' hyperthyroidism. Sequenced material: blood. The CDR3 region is CASTSILGGSNQPQHF. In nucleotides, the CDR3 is TGTGCCAGCACGAGCATCTTAGGTGGAAGCAATCAGCCCCAGCATTTT.